Listed below are T cell receptor beta chains from one sample, sequenced in a study of T cells in localized non-small cell lung cancer. The protocol was immunoSEQ multiplex PCR, while the TCRdb copy is restricted to in-frame clones and leaves out a portion. The sample includes 75,000 to 80,000 clones, 70% to 90% of them seen just once. The material was peripheral blood, obtained before any cancer treatment. The receptor source for this set is a female donor older than 55 with stage I lung adenocarcinoma. Each CDR3 is given with its conserved first and last residue. A D gene is named only where the DNA matches it firmly. Not every row has a clone size; where given, it reads once, few, many or a size class.

>TRBJ1-6|-|TRBD1|TRBV19
CASSGGQGRNSPLHF
TGTGCCAGTAGTGGGGGACAGGGGAGGAATTCACCCCTCCACTTT
>TRBJ1-5|-|-|TRBV6-5
CASTPPGSNQPQHF
TGTGCCAGCACACCCCCGGGGAGCAATCAGCCCCAGCATTTT
>TRBJ2-7|-|TRBD2|TRBV29-1
CSVSETSGGGEQYF
TGCAGCGTTTCTGAGACTAGCGGTGGGGGCGAGCAGTACTTC
>TRBJ2-5|once|-|TRBV20-1
CSASAETQYF
TGCAGTGCTAGTGCGGAGACCCAGTACTTC
>TRBJ2-4|-|-|TRBV28
CASKGTDKNIQYF
TGTGCCAGCAAGGGGACGGACAAAAACATTCAGTACTTC
>TRBJ2-3|-|-|TRBV30
CAWSVGGGATDTQYF
TGTGCCTGGAGTGTAGGTGGGGGGGCCACAGATACGCAGTATTTT
>TRBJ1-1|-|-|TRBV30
CAWSVKGNTEAFF
TGTGCCTGGAGTGTAAAGGGGAACACTGAAGCTTTCTTT
>TRBJ1-2|once|-|TRBV7-8
CASSLGDGDYGYTF
TGTGCCAGCAGCTTAGGGGACGGGGACTATGGCTACACCTTC
>TRBJ2-3|-|TRBD2|TRBV2
CASGGTSGGQADTQYF
TGTGCCAGCGGCGGGACTAGCGGGGGGCAGGCAGATACGCAGTATTTT
>TRBJ2-1|once|TRBD2|TRBV7-2
CASSQTSGSYNEQFF
TGTGCCAGCAGCCAAACTAGCGGGAGCTACAATGAGCAGTTCTTC
>TRBJ1-4|-|TRBD1|TRBV2
CASKRQGVLDEKLFF
TGTGCCAGCAAGCGGCAGGGGGTTCTCGATGAAAAACTGTTTTTT
>TRBJ1-5|-|TRBD1|TRBV30
CAWSAQRTGGSQPQHF
TGTGCCTGGAGTGCGCAACGGACAGGGGGCAGTCAGCCCCAGCATTTT
>TRBJ2-7|-|-|TRBV7-8
CASSLALLSYEQYF
TGTGCCAGCAGCTTGGCTCTTTTATCCTACGAGCAGTACTTC
>TRBJ1-1|few|-|TRBV19
CASKSSPSGFFTEAFF
TGTGCCAGTAAAAGTTCGCCTTCGGGGTTCTTTACTGAAGCTTTCTTT
>TRBJ1-1|-|-|TRBV18
CASSPVDKNTEAFF
TGTGCCAGCTCACCTGTGGACAAGAACACTGAAGCTTTCTTT
>TRBJ2-7|-|-|TRBV6-5
CASSYSTLGVGEQYF
TGTGCCAGCAGTTACTCGACGCTCGGGGTCGGCGAGCAGTACTTC
>TRBJ2-6|-|TRBD2|TRBV5-4
CASSPGGATGANVLTF
TGTGCCAGCAGCCCCGGGGGGGCTACTGGGGCCAACGTCCTGACTTTC
>TRBJ2-7|-|-|TRBV5-6
CASSLGGPYEQYF
TGTGCCAGCAGCTTGGGGGGCCCCTACGAGCAGTACTTC
>TRBJ2-6|-|TRBD1|TRBV9
CASSPRTGEVSGANVLTF
TGTGCCAGCAGCCCGCGGACAGGGGAGGTCTCTGGGGCCAACGTCCTGACTTTC
>TRBJ2-3|-|-|TRBV28
CASRSGQGYTDTQYF
TGTGCCAGCAGGTCTGGACAAGGATACACAGATACGCAGTATTTT
>TRBJ1-6|-|TRBD1|TRBV7-8
CASSRDRAYYKSPLHF
TGTGCCAGCAGCCGGGACAGGGCCTATTATAAATCACCCCTCCACTTT
>TRBJ1-1|-|-|TRBV7-9
CASSLRQTANTEAFF
TGTGCCAGCAGCTTGCGCCAGACGGCCAACACTGAAGCTTTCTTT
>TRBJ1-1|-|-|TRBV27
CASRISETSNTEAFF
TGTGCCAGCCGTATCTCCGAGACAAGCAACACTGAAGCTTTCTTT
>TRBJ2-2|-|TRBD2|TRBV7-8
CASSRRVIGAGGPGELFF
TGTGCCAGCAGCCGGCGTGTGATTGGGGCGGGAGGGCCCGGGGAGCTGTTTTTT
>TRBJ2-5|once|-|TRBV21-1
CASSNRPWGSNEAQYF
TGTGCCAGCAGCAATCGACCTTGGGGCTCTAATGAGGCCCAGTACTTC
>TRBJ2-2|-|-|TRBV6-6
CASSYWGPNTGELFF
TGTGCCAGCAGTTACTGGGGTCCGAACACCGGGGAGCTGTTTTTT
>TRBJ2-6|-|TRBD1|TRBV27
CASSYKPGGISGANVLTF
TGTGCCAGCAGCTATAAACCAGGGGGAATTTCTGGGGCCAACGTCCTGACTTTC
>TRBJ1-4|-|-|TRBV4-3
CASSQDLGGNEKLFF
TGCGCCAGCAGCCAAGATCTGGGGGGGAATGAAAAACTGTTTTTT
>TRBJ1-5|-|TRBD1|TRBV28
CASSDRVYQPQHF
TGTGCCAGCAGTGACAGGGTGTATCAGCCCCAGCATTTT
>TRBJ2-7|-|TRBD2|TRBV7-6
CASSLSSTSGSYEQYF
TGTGCCAGCAGCTTATCCTCCACTAGCGGGAGTTACGAGCAGTACTTC
>TRBJ1-2|-|-|TRBV6-4
CASSPEGVPNYGYTF
TGTGCCAGCAGTCCTGAGGGGGTTCCAAACTATGGCTACACCTTC
>TRBJ2-7|few|TRBD2|TRBV4-2
CASSQELAGYYEQYF
TGTGCCAGCAGCCAAGAACTAGCGGGATACTACGAGCAGTACTTC
>TRBJ1-5|-|-|TRBV6-5
CASRRGSNQPQHF
TGTGCCAGCCGCAGGGGAAGCAATCAGCCCCAGCATTTT
>TRBJ2-7|few|-|TRBV7-2
CASSPQVREQYF
TGTGCCAGCAGCCCGCAGGTGCGCGAGCAGTACTTC
>TRBJ1-1|-|-|TRBV23-1
CASSYYTGSNTEAFF
TGCGCCAGCAGTTACTATACAGGGTCCAACACTGAAGCTTTCTTT
>TRBJ2-5|-|-|TRBV6-6
CASSWGEETQYF
TGTGCCAGCAGTTGGGGAGAAGAGACCCAGTACTTC
>TRBJ2-1|-|-|TRBV11-3
CASKSGPGHNEQFF
TGTGCCAGCAAGAGCGGCCCCGGACACAATGAGCAGTTCTTC
>TRBJ1-1|-|-|TRBV7-8
CASSLAWRNTEAFF
TGTGCCAGCAGCTTAGCGTGGAGGAACACTGAAGCTTTCTTT
>TRBJ1-3|-|TRBD1|TRBV6-5
CASSGTGGNTIYF
TGTGCCAGCAGCGGGACAGGTGGAAACACCATATATTTT
>TRBJ2-5|-|-|TRBV20-1
CSARLQETQYF
TGCAGTGCCAGACTGCAAGAGACCCAGTACTTC
>TRBJ1-2|-|TRBD1|TRBV28
CASSLDRGTNYGYTF
TGTGCCAGCAGTCTCGACAGGGGCACTAACTATGGCTACACCTTC
>TRBJ2-5|-|-|TRBV5-6
CASSLAYGTTQYF
TGTGCCAGCAGCTTGGCATACGGTACGACCCAGTACTTC
>TRBJ2-7|-|-|TRBV7-9
CASSPNSVDEQYF
TGTGCCAGCAGCCCCAACTCCGTGGACGAGCAGTACTTC
>TRBJ2-3|-|TRBD2|TRBV5-1
CASSLSGGYTDTQYF
TGCGCCAGCAGCTTGAGCGGGGGATACACAGATACGCAGTATTTT
>TRBJ2-7|-|-|TRBV28
CASSPLTPPGPDSYEQYF
TGTGCCAGCAGTCCTTTAACCCCCCCGGGCCCTGACTCCTACGAGCAGTACTTC
>TRBJ2-3|-|TRBD2|TRBV7-8
CASSLGSGKRGDTQYF
TGTGCCAGCAGCTTAGGTAGCGGGAAGAGAGGAGATACGCAGTATTTT
>TRBJ2-3|-|-|TRBV21-1
CASSVPGGAGTDTQYF
TGTGCCAGCAGCGTACCCGGGGGGGCGGGCACAGATACGCAGTATTTT
>TRBJ2-1|-|-|TRBV6-5
CASHKSSYNEQFF
TGTGCCAGCCACAAGAGCTCCTACAATGAGCAGTTCTTC
>TRBJ2-1|many|-|TRBV9
CASSVEGGIYNEQFF
TGTGCCAGCAGCGTAGAGGGGGGGATTTACAATGAGCAGTTCTTC
>TRBJ1-2|-|-|TRBV6-1
CASSERRGDGYTF
TGTGCCAGCAGTGAAAGGCGGGGCGATGGCTACACCTTC
>TRBJ2-1|many|-|TRBV4-2
CASSQSLGTGRNEQFF
TGTGCCAGCAGCCAATCTCTCGGGACCGGACGCAATGAGCAGTTCTTC
>TRBJ1-2|-|TRBD1|TRBV5-1
CASSEGTGGDYGYTF
TGCGCCAGCAGCGAAGGGACAGGGGGCGATTATGGCTACACCTTC
>TRBJ1-2|-|-|TRBV4-2
CASSQESRANYGYTF
TGTGCCAGCAGCCAAGAATCACGGGCTAACTATGGCTACACCTTC
>TRBJ1-2|-|-|TRBV14
CASSPMTGNYGYTF
TGTGCCAGCAGCCCCATGACGGGTAACTATGGCTACACCTTC
>TRBJ2-5|-|TRBD1|TRBV10-3
CAINKGQGGQYF
TGTGCCATCAACAAAGGACAGGGCGGGCAGTACTTC
>TRBJ2-3|-|-|TRBV29-1
CSVDGLTDTQYF
TGCAGCGTTGACGGCCTCACAGATACGCAGTATTTT
>TRBJ2-1|once|-|TRBV5-4
CASSPLLGDEQFF
TGTGCCAGCAGCCCACTCTTAGGCGATGAGCAGTTCTTC